The 2 T cell receptor beta chains below all came from one sample that was sequenced in a study of blood T cells in healthy people across ages. A second PCR of roughly 7 to 11 cycles used a sample-barcoded 5' primer and a J-beta primer mix. Via MiXCR, TCRdb re-called the 5' RACE reads, giving one row per CDR3 protein. The table records some 1.5 million distinct CDR3 sequences, 35% to 45% of them present only once. Input material: blood. These receptors originate from a woman under 30 in good health.

This clonotype was seen a handful of times. The chain is built from TRBV3-1 and TRBJ2-7; D gene ambiguous. CDR3 length equals 11 residues. Germline V gene sequence: CDR1 LGHDT, CDR2 YNNKEL (reference sequence). Trimming removed 4 bases from V and 7 bases from J, with 8 bases in between. The CDR3 protein is CASSRGREQYF. CDR3 in DNA: TGTGCCAGCAGCCGAGGCCGTGAGCAGTACTTC.

The rearrangement joins TRBV7-2 to TRBJ2-3; no reliable D call. CDR1 and CDR2 (germline): SGHTA, FQGNSA. The CDR3 has 14 residues. Trimming stripped 0 bases from V and 3 bases from J, with 7 bases between. CDR3 sequence: CASSLAEGTDTQYF. The CDR3 bases are TGTGCCAGCAGCTTAGCCGAAGGAACAGATACGCAGTATTTT.